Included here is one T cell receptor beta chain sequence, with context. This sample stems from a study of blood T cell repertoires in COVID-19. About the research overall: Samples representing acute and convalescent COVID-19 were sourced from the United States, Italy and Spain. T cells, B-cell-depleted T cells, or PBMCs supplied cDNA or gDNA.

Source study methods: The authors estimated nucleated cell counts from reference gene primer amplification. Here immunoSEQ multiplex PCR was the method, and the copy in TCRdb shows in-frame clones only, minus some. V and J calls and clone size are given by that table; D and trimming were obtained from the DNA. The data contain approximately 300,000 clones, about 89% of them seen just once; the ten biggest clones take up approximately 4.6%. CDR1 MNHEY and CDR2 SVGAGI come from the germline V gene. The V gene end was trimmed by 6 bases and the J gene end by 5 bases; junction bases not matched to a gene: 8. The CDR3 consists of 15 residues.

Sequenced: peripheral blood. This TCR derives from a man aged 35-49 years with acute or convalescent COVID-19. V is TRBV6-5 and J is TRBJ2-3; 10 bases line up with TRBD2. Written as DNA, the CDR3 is TGTGCCAGCAGATTACGAGCGGGGGGGGTAGATACGCAGTATTTT. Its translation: CASRLRAGGVDTQYF.